These 26 T cell receptor beta chains were sequenced from one sample in a study of CD8 T cells in ankylosing spondylitis. MiXCR, applied by TCRdb to the 5' RACE reads, yields one record per CDR3 protein. The repertoire holds approximately 350,000 distinct CDR3 sequences, with around 15% as singletons. The sample comprised blood, either unsorted or a sorted T cell fraction (not recorded which). The receptors were gathered from a male donor with ankylosing spondylitis or in good health (not recorded which).

This clonotype occurred a few times. This chain uses TRBV20-1 with TRBJ2-1; 8 bases are a match to TRBD2. Trimming cost V 4 bases and J 2 bases; bases outside gene matches: 4. The V gene's germline CDR1 is DFQATT and CDR2 SNEGSKA (reference sequence). This CDR3 contains 14 residues. CDR3: CSAIGGVPYNEQFF. In DNA form, the CDR3 reads TGCAGTGCTATCGGGGGGGTCCCCTACAATGAGCAGTTCTTC.

The chain recombines TRBV15 with TRBJ2-7; TRBD2 might be the D (5 bases). V dropped 3 bases and J dropped 7 bases, with 19 bases sitting between them. The CDR3 loop spans 15 amino acids. Germline V lookup: CDR1 LNHNV, CDR2 YYDKDF (reference sequence). The CDR3 DNA reads as TGTGCCACCAGCAGCCAGGATGGGAGTCTAGGGGAGCAGTACTTC. Protein sequence: CATSSQDGSLGEQYF. The full variable domain, with the rest looked up from reference TRBV15 and TRBJ2-7, is DAMVIQNPRYQVTQFGKPVTLSCSQTLNHNVMYWYQQKSSQAPKLLFHYYDKDFNNEADTPDNFQSRRPNTSFCFLDIRSPGLGDTAMYLCATSSQDGSLGEQYFGPGTRLTVT.

Only a few counts were recorded for this clonotype. The chain links TRBV12-3 or TRBV12-4 to TRBJ2-2; tentatively, D is TRBD1 (5 bases). V lost 3 bases and J 6 bases, leaving 14 bases between the germline ends. The CDR3 has 15 amino acids. The CDR3 bases are TGTGCCAGCAGTTTGGGCGGAATAGGGGCCGGGGAGCTGTTTTTT. Encoded protein: CASSLGGIGAGELFF.

This clonotype occurred many times. This chain links TRBV5-6 with TRBJ2-1, with TRBD1 matching 7 bases. Losses at the gene ends were 5 bases for V and 16 bases for J; bases not matched to a gene: 9. There are 11 residues in the CDR3. Germline CDR1 is SGHDT and CDR2 is YYEEEE. This CDR3 reads CASRYRDSDFF. CDR3 nucleotide sequence: TGTGCCAGCAGGTACCGGGACAGTGACTTCTTC. The whole variable domain, remainder taken from reference TRBV5-6 and TRBJ2-1, is DAGVTQSPTHLIKTRGQQVTLRCSPKSGHDTVSWYQQALGQGPQFIFQYYEEEERQRGNFPDRFSGHQFPNYSSELNVNALLLGDSALYLCASRYRDSDFFGPGTRLTVL.

The chain joins TRBV20-1 to TRBJ2-2; TRBD1 matches 7 bases. The CDR3 contains 15 residues. Germline trimming cut 3 bases from V and 0 bases from J; bases unmatched to any gene: 4. Germline loops: CDR1 DFQATT, CDR2 SNEGSKA (reference sequence). CDR3: CSASLGTANTGELFF. CDR3 nucleotide sequence: TGCAGTGCTAGCCTCGGGACAGCGAACACCGGGGAGCTGTTTTTT.

CDR3 DNA: TGCGCCAGCAATCGCGCGGTCACAGATACGCAGTATTTT. It translates to CASNRAVTDTQYF. The rearrangement uses TRBV10-2 and TRBJ2-3, with D unresolved. Per germline, CDR1 WSHSY and CDR2 SAAADI. V lost 7 bases, J lost 2 bases, and 10 bases lay in between. This CDR3 contains 13 residues.

This clonotype occurred a few times. V and J are TRBV12-3 or TRBV12-4 and TRBJ1-2; 8 bases match TRBD1. The length of the CDR3 is 11 residues. Trimming cost V 8 bases and J 7 bases; bases outside gene matches: 3. CDR3 in DNA: TGTGCCAGCGGACAGGGCGGTGGCTACACCTTC. Translated, it gives CASGQGGGYTF.

The rearrangement links TRBV6-5 to TRBJ1-4, with D unresolved. Looked up from germline, CDR1 is MNHEY and CDR2 is SVGAGI. There are 11 residues in the CDR3. The V and J ends lost 5 bases and 7 bases respectively, with 5 bases between them. CDR3 amino acids: CASSDGEKLFF. The CDR3 coding sequence is TGTGCCAGCAGTGACGGTGAAAAACTGTTTTTT.

In this sample, this clonotype turned up a few times. J is TRBJ2-5 and V is TRBV9, with 7 nucleotides matching TRBD2. J lost 7 bases, V lost 2 bases, and 17 bases had no gene match. The CDR3 covers 17 residues. Germline assignment: CDR1 SGDLS and CDR2 YYNGEE. The CDR3 sequence is CASSVQSGAGLSGTQYF. CDR3 nucleotide sequence: TGTGCCAGCAGCGTTCAAAGCGGGGCAGGGCTTTCAGGGACCCAGTACTTC.

This clonotype was observed a few times. The V gene is TRBV7-7, the J gene TRBJ2-5, with D maybe TRBD1 (6 bases). Germline loops: CDR1 SSHAT, CDR2 FNYEAQ (reference sequence). With 1 base removed from V and 2 bases from J, the gap between germline ends came to 11 bases. The CDR3 covers 15 residues. The CDR3 loop reads CASSLGTAEQETQYF. The CDR3 coding sequence is TGTGCCAGCAGCTTAGGGACAGCAGAACAAGAGACCCAGTACTTC.

This clonotype was detected only a few times. The chain has TRBV6-5 and TRBJ2-3; TRBD1 matches at 10 bases. Germline V gene lookup returns CDR1 MNHEY and CDR2 SVGAGI. Germline trimming cut 2 bases from V and 4 bases from J; bases unmatched to any gene: 6. The CDR3 consists of 16 residues. Written as DNA, the CDR3 is TGTGCCAGCAGTTACCCGGGGACAGGGGCCCCAGATACGCAGTATTTT. Its protein is CASSYPGTGAPDTQYF.

This chain links TRBV6-1 with TRBJ2-7; 11 bases match TRBD1. The CDR3 is 16 amino acids. Trimming cost V 7 bases and J 7 bases; bases outside gene matches: 15. The germline V gene encodes CDR1 MNHNS and CDR2 SASEGT. CDR3 in amino acids: CASKRRTGGPTQEQYF. The CDR3 DNA follows: TGTGCCAGCAAGAGACGGACAGGGGGCCCTACTCAGGAGCAGTACTTC.

The chain uses TRBV20-1 and TRBJ2-5; 9 nucleotides align to TRBD2. Trimming cost V 0 bases and J 5 bases; bases outside gene matches: 4. From germline, CDR1 is DFQATT and CDR2 SNEGSKA (reference sequence). CDR3 length: 14 amino acids. CDR3 nucleotide sequence: TGCAGTGCTAGAGAGGGCGGGGGGGCCGAGACCCAGTACTTC. This sequence encodes CSAREGGGAETQYF.

This clonotype was found many times. J is TRBJ1-2 and V is TRBV12-3 or TRBV12-4; 7 bases are shared with TRBD1. The CDR3 loop spans 15 amino acids. The V gene end was trimmed by 5 bases and the J gene end by 4 bases; junction bases not matched to a gene: 10. The chain's CDR3 is CASSPGAGGGYGYTF. CDR3 nucleotide sequence: TGTGCCAGCAGTCCCGGGGCAGGGGGAGGCTATGGCTACACCTTC.

The chain is built from TRBV29-1 and TRBJ2-7; D assignment may be TRBD1 or TRBD2 (5 bases each). Trimming took 2 bases from V and 7 from J, leaving 18 bases between them. CDR1 and CDR2 from the germline V gene are SQVTM and ANQGSEA. This CDR3 comprises 14 residues. The CDR3 region has the DNA TGCAGCGTTGAAAAGTGGGGCGAGACGGGGGAGCAGTACTTC. This codes for CSVEKWGETGEQYF.

J is TRBJ1-4 and V is TRBV12-3 or TRBV12-4, with a possible D match to TRBD1 (5 bases). The CDR3 has 14 residues. V was pared by 5 bases and J by 10 bases, with 17 bases between. Here the CDR3 reads CASSPSPAGGKLFF. CDR3 coding DNA: TGTGCCAGCAGTCCATCACCGGCCGGGGGAAAACTGTTTTTT.

The chain uses TRBV6-1 and TRBJ2-5; D is possibly TRBD1 or TRBD2 (5 bases each). The ends were cut back, 7 bases at V and 3 bases at J, with 18 bases in the middle. Germline CDR1 reads MNHNS; CDR2 reads SASEGT. The length of the CDR3 is 15 residues. CDR3 bases: TGTGCCAGCACCCCAGGCTGGGGGATGGAAGAGACCCAGTACTTC. It yields the protein CASTPGWGMEETQYF.

This clonotype was counted a few times. The CDR3 loop is CASSTPPTYEQYF. The CDR3 DNA is TGCGCCAGCAGCACACCCCCCACCTACGAGCAGTACTTC. The genes are TRBV4-1 and TRBJ2-7; no definite D call. The CDR3 is made up of 13 amino acids. CDR1 is MGHRA and CDR2 is YSYEKL in the germline V gene. Trimming took off 5 bases at V and 2 bases at J, with 10 bases between the two ends.

The V call is TRBV4-1, the J call TRBJ2-5; TRBD1 aligns across 10 bases. This CDR3 has 15 amino acids. Unmatched junction bases numbered 3, after V lost 5 bases and J lost 0 bases. Germline loops: CDR1 MGHRA, CDR2 YSYEKL. CDR3 nucleotides: TGCGCCAGCAGCGCGGGACAGGGGAACCAAGAGACCCAGTACTTC. This sequence encodes CASSAGQGNQETQYF.

The rearrangement joins TRBV20-1 to TRBJ2-1, with TRBD2 matching over 7 bases. The CDR3 runs to 15 residues. Germline loops: CDR1 DFQATT, CDR2 SNEGSKA (reference sequence). The J segment lost 0 bases and the V segment lost 6 bases, leaving 8 bases of the junction unmatched. The CDR3 here is CSAPGLQSSYNEQFF. The CDR3 DNA sequence: TGCAGTGCGCCGGGACTACAGAGCTCCTACAATGAGCAGTTCTTC.

This clonotype was found a few times. The chain recombines TRBV27 with TRBJ2-1, with a weak D call TRBD1 (6 bases). V dropped 3 bases and J dropped 4 bases, with 13 bases sitting between them. Germline loops: CDR1 MNHEY, CDR2 SMNVEV (reference sequence). The CDR3 loop spans 15 amino acids. In DNA form, the CDR3 reads TGTGCCAGCAGTTTTGAGGGACACCTATACAATGAGCAGTTCTTC. This translates into CASSFEGHLYNEQFF.

The CDR3: CASSVGGAKNIQYF. Here the CDR3 DNA reads TGTGCCAGCAGCGTAGGGGGGGCCAAAAACATTCAGTACTTC. The rearrangement joins TRBV9 to TRBJ2-4; D tentatively fits TRBD1 or TRBD2 (5 bases each). CDR1 SGDLS and CDR2 YYNGEE come from the germline V gene. V dropped 0 bases and J dropped 1 base, with 5 bases sitting between them. CDR3 size: 14 residues. Together with reference TRBV9 and TRBJ2-4, the CDR3 gives the full variable domain: DSGVTQTPKHLITATGQRVTLRCSPRSGDLSVYWYQQSLDQGLQFLIQYYNGEERAKGNILERFSAQQFPDLHSELNLSSLELGDSALYFCASSVGGAKNIQYFGAGTRLSVL.

J is TRBJ1-2 and V is TRBV15, with a possible D match to TRBD1 (5 bases). The germline gives CDR1 LNHNV, CDR2 YYDKDF (reference sequence). The V end was cut by 5 bases, the J end by 2 bases, with 6 bases between. There are 12 residues in the CDR3. The CDR3 reads CATSEGNYGYTF. The CDR3 nucleotides read TGTGCCACCAGCGAGGGGAACTATGGCTACACCTTC.

The V and J genes are TRBV10-3 and TRBJ2-2; 9 bases are a match to TRBD1. Germline V CDR1 and CDR2: ENHRY, SYGVKD. The length of the CDR3 is 14 residues. With V trimmed by 6 bases and J by 6 bases, 5 bases remained unmatched. CDR3 protein: CAISGTGRAGELFF. The CDR3 DNA follows: TGTGCCATCAGCGGGACAGGGCGGGCCGGGGAGCTGTTTTTT.

This clonotype appeared a few times. CDR3 DNA: TGCGCCAGCAGCTTCCGGGACAGCCACTACGAGCAGTACTTC. It encodes CASSFRDSHYEQYF. This chain uses TRBV5-1 with TRBJ2-7; 7 nucleotides match TRBD1. Trimming cost V 2 bases and J 3 bases; bases outside gene matches: 5. Germline V CDR1 and CDR2: SGHRS, YFSETQ. The CDR3 is 14 residues long.

A word on this clonotype: One end of the junction is discordant with germline, which a read error may explain. The chain recombines TRBV20-1 with TRBJ2-3; 10 bases map to TRBD2. Germline CDR1 is DFQATT and CDR2 is SNEGSKA (reference sequence). The CDR3 sequence is 17 residues long. The CDR3 region has the DNA TGCTGTGCTAGAGATCCCCTGACTAGCGGGCGCACAGATACGCAGTATTTT. It translates to CCARDPLTSGRTDTQYF.